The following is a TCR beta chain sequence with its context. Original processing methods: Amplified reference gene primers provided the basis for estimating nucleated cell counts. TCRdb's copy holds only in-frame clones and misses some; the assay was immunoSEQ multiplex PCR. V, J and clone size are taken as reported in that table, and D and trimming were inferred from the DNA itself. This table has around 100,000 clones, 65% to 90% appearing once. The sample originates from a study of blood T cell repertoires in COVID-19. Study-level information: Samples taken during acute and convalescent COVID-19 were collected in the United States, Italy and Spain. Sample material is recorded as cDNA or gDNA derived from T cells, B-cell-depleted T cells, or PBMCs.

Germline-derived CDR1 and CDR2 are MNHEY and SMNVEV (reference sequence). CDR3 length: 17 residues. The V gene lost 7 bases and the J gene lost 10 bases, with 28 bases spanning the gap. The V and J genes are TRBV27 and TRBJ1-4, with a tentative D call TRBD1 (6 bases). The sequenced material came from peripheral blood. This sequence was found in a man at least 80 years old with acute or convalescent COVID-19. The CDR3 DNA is TGTGCCAGCACAACCTGGGGAGGGGGGCGGTCCGGAGGAAAACTGTTTTTT. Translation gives CASTTWGGGRSGGKLFF.